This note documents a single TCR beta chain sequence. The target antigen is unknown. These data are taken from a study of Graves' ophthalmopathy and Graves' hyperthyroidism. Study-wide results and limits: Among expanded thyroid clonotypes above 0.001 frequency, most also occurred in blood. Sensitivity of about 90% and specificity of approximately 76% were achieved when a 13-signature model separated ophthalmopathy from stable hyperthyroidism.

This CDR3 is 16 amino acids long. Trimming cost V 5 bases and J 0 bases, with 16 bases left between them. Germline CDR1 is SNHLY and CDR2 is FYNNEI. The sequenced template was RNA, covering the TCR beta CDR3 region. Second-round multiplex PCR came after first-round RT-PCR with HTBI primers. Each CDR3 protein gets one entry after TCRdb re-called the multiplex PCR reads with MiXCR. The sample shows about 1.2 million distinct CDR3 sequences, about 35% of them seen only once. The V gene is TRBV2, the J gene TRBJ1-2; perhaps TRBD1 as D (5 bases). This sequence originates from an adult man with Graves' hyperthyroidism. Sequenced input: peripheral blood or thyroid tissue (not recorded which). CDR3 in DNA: TGTGCCAGCAGTTACTCATTGCAGGGCGCTAACTATGGCTACACCTTC. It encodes CASSYSLQGANYGYTF.